One sample yielded the 3 T cell receptor beta chains listed below, sequenced in a study of regulatory T cells in long-lasting Graves disease. Specified time point: newly diagnosed GD, antithyroid drugs for less than 3 months. From PBMCs, RNA was extracted and then used to make the TCR library. With iRepertoire HTBI primers and Arm-PCR of CDR3 regions, TCR beta libraries were built. One entry per CDR3 protein, called by TCRdb with MiXCR from the multiplex PCR reads. The sample includes about 620,000 distinct CDR3 sequences, about 16% seen only once; the top ten take under 20%. These data were likewise used in another study, on T cells in Graves' hyperthyroidism and ophthalmopathy.

This specimen consisted of peripheral blood mononuclear cells (PBMCs), obtained at new diagnosis, from a patient treated with antithyroid drugs. The receptors were gathered from a woman under 40 with Graves disease.

This clonotype was counted ten times or more. V gene TRBV18 combines with J gene TRBJ2-1; D is undetermined. The J call may be in error: the DNA end matches TRBJ2-5 better. The CDR3 sequence is 13 residues long. Germline values: CDR1 KGHSH, CDR2 LQKENI. The CDR3 here is CASSPVVSETQYF. CDR3 nucleotide sequence: TGTGCCAGCTCACCAGTTGTCTCAGAGACCCAGTACTTC.

This clonotype came up many times. V gene TRBV20-1 combines with J gene TRBJ1-3; tentatively, D is TRBD1 (6 bases). This CDR3 comprises 14 residues. Per germline, CDR1 DFQATT and CDR2 SNEGSKA (reference sequence). V lost 6 bases and J 4 bases, leaving 16 bases between the germline ends. The CDR3 loop reads CSAPEGVGGNTIYF. CDR3 in DNA: TGCAGTGCGCCCGAGGGGGTAGGAGGAAACACCATATATTTT.

This clonotype was observed a few times. The J gene is TRBJ1-2, the V gene TRBV5-5, with D maybe TRBD1 (6 bases). The V gene's germline CDR1 is SGHKS and CDR2 YYEKEE (reference sequence). V lost 3 bases and J lost 7, with 19 bases in between. This CDR3 spans 15 amino acids. CDR3 residues: CASSSQGSGEGGYTF. The CDR3 DNA reads TGTGCCAGCAGCTCCCAGGGGTCAGGGGAGGGTGGCTACACCTTC. Together with reference TRBV5-5 and TRBJ1-2, the CDR3 gives the full variable domain: DAGVTQSPTHLIKTRGQQVTLRCSPISGHKSVSWYQQVLGQGPQFIFQYYEKEERGRGNFPDRFSARQFPNYSSELNVNALLLGDSALYLCASSSQGSGEGGYTFGSGTRLTVV.